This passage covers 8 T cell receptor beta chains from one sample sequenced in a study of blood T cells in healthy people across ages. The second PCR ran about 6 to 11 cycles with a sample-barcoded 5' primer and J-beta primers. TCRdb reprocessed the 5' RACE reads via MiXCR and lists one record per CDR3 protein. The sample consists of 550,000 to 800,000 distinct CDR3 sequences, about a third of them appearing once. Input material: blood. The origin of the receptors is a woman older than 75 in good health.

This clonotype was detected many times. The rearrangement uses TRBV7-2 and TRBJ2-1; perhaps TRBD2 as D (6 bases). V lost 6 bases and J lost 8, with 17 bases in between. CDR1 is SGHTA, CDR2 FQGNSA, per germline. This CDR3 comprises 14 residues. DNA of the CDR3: TGTGCCAGCAGTCTGGGGGGAAGGGTCCATGAGCAGTTCTTC. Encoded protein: CASSLGGRVHEQFF.

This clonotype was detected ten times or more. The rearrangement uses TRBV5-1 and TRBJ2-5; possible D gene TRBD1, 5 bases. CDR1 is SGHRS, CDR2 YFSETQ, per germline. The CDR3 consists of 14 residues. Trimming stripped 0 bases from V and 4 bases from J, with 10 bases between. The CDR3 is CASSLEGLGETQYF. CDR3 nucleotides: TGCGCCAGCAGCTTGGAGGGGTTAGGAGAGACCCAGTACTTC.

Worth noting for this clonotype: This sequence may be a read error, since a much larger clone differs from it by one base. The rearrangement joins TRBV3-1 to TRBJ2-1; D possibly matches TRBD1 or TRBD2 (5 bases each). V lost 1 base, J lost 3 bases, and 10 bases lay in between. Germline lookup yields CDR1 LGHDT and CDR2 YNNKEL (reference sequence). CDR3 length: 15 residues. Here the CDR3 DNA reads TGTGCCAGCAGCCAAGGGGGGAGTATCTACAATGAGCAGTTCTTC. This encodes CASSQGGSIYNEQFF.

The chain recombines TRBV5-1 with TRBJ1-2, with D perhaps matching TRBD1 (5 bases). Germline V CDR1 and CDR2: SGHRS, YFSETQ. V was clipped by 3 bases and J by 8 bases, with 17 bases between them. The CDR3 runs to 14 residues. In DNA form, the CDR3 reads TGCGCCAGCAGCTCGGGGCCCGATCCAGGAGGCTACACCTTC. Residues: CASSSGPDPGGYTF.

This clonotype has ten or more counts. The CDR3: CASSGTQYQETQYF. CDR3 DNA: TGTGCCAGCAGCGGGACTCAGTACCAAGAGACCCAGTACTTC. The J gene is TRBJ2-5, the V gene TRBV7-8; TRBD2 might be the D (6 bases). Germline CDR1 is SGHVS and CDR2 is FQNEAQ. V was clipped by 5 bases and J by 0 bases, with 10 bases between them. The CDR3 is made up of 14 amino acids.

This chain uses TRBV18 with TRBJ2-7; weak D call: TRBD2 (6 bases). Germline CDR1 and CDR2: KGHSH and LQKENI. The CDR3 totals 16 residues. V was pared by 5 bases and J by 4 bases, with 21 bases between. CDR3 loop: CASSSRRASDPYEQYF. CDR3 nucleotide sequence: TGTGCCAGCTCATCACGCCGGGCTAGCGACCCTTACGAGCAGTACTTC.

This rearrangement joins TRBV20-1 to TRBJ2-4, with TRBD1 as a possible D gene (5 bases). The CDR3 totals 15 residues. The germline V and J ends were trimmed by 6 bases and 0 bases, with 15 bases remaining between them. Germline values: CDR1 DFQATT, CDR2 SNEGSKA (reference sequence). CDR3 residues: CSATGRVLAKNIQYF. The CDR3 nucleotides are TGCAGTGCCACTGGCAGGGTTCTAGCCAAAAACATTCAGTACTTC.

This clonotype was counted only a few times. This CDR3 is CASSNTQGATEAFF. CDR3 sequence (DNA): TGTGCCAGCAGCAACACACAGGGTGCCACTGAAGCTTTCTTT. The V and J genes are TRBV7-2 and TRBJ1-1; possibly TRBD1 for D (6 bases). This CDR3 is 14 amino acids long. V was clipped by 5 bases and J by 4 bases, with 14 bases between them. The germline CDR1 and CDR2 sequences are SGHTA and FQGNSA.